This T cell receptor (beta chain) was identified during a study of T-cell memory formation after mild COVID-19. Study results and caveats: Several responding clones turned up in pre-infection memory, indicating that cross-reactive memory may have taken part. The main location of contracting CD4+ clones was CM and EM, and that of contracting CD8+ clones was EMRA. Clones shrinking from day 15 to 85 showed even CD4/CD8 mixes; later expanders tilted CD4+.

Germline V lookup: CDR1 SQVTM, CDR2 ANQGSEA. The length of the CDR3 is 13 residues. Trimming removed 6 bases from V and 1 base from J; junction bases left unmatched: 4. TCRdb called the 5' RACE reads again in MiXCR, with one record for every CDR3 protein. The sample lists a few hundred thousand distinct CDR3 sequences, under 8.5% occurring once. This clonotype was detected a few times. Its antigen is unknown. Material: PBMCs or a T cell subset sorted from them (not recorded which). The sequence was collected from a man aged 18 to 29 who had mild COVID-19 (a few samples of this study predate the infection). Cell type and time point are not known. V and J are TRBV29-1 and TRBJ1-1; 8 bases line up with TRBD1. The CDR3 sequence: CSVAGQGNTEAFF. CDR3 in DNA: TGCAGCGTAGCAGGACAGGGGAACACTGAAGCTTTCTTT.